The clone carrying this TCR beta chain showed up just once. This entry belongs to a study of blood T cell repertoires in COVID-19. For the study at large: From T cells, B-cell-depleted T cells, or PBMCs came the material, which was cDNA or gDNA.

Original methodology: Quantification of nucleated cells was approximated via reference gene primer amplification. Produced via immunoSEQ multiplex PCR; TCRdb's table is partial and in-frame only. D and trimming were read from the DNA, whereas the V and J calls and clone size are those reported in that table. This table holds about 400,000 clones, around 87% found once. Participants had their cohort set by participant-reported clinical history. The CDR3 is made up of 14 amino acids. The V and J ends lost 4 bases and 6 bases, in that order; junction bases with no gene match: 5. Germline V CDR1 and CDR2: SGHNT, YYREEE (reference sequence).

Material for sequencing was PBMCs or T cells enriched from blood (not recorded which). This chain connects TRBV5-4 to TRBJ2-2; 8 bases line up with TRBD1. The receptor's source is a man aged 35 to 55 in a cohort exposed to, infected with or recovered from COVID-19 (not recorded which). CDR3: CASSQTGVPGELFF. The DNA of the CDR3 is TGTGCCAGCAGCCAGACAGGGGTCCCCGGGGAGCTGTTTTTT. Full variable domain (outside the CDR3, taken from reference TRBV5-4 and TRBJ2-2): ETGVTQSPTHLIKTRGQQVTLRCSSQSGHNTVSWYQQALGQGPQFIFQYYREEENGRGNFPPRFSGLQFPNYSSELNVNALELDDSALYLCASSQTGVPGELFFGEGSRLTVL.